The rows below give T cell receptor beta chains drawn from one sample of a study of CD8 T cells in ankylosing spondylitis. A single record per CDR3 protein comes from TCRdb applying MiXCR to the 5' RACE reads. Of about 540,000 distinct CDR3 sequences in the sample, about an eighth were seen once. What was sequenced was blood, either unsorted or a sorted T cell fraction (not recorded which). These receptors all come from a male donor with ankylosing spondylitis. CDR3s include the opening cysteine and the closing phenylalanine or tryptophan. D genes are given only for firm matches. The size entry is marked missing in some rows and otherwise reads once, few, many or a size class.

v_gene: TRBV6-1
d_gene: -
j_gene: TRBJ1-6
abundance: few
CDR3aa: CASSSSGLENNSPLHF
CDR3nt: TGTGCCAGCAGCAGCTCAGGGTTGGAGAATAATTCACCCCTCCACTTT

v_gene: TRBV15
d_gene: TRBD2
j_gene: TRBJ2-4
abundance: many
CDR3aa: CATSRDLAGDIQYF
CDR3nt: TGTGCCACCAGCAGAGATCTAGCGGGTGACATTCAGTACTTC

v_gene: TRBV20-1
d_gene: -
j_gene: TRBJ2-2
abundance: -
CDR3aa: CSARDRPGVHGELFF
CDR3nt: TGCAGTGCTAGAGATCGGCCGGGAGTCCACGGGGAGCTGTTTTTT

v_gene: TRBV29-1
d_gene: TRBD1
j_gene: TRBJ2-3
abundance: -
CDR3aa: CSVEVQGGDTQYF
CDR3nt: TGCAGCGTTGAAGTACAGGGGGGAGATACGCAGTATTTT

v_gene: TRBV3-1
d_gene: -
j_gene: TRBJ1-5
abundance: few
CDR3aa: CASSQDRGSRSQPQHF
CDR3nt: TGTGCCAGCAGCCAGGATAGAGGTTCGCGGTCTCAGCCCCAGCATTTT

v_gene: TRBV12-3/TRBV12-4
d_gene: -
j_gene: TRBJ1-2
abundance: few
CDR3aa: CASSLGQEWSYTF
CDR3nt: TGTGCCAGCAGTTTAGGGCAGGAGTGGAGCTACACCTTC

v_gene: TRBV11-2
d_gene: -
j_gene: TRBJ2-1
abundance: -
CDR3aa: CASSLSGIDEQFF
CDR3nt: TGTGCCAGCAGCTTATCAGGGATCGATGAGCAGTTCTTC

v_gene: TRBV5-1
d_gene: -
j_gene: TRBJ2-1
abundance: -
CDR3aa: CASSLEPYSYNEQFF
CDR3nt: TGCGCCAGCAGCTTGGAGCCCTACTCCTACAATGAGCAGTTCTTC

v_gene: TRBV12-3/TRBV12-4
d_gene: -
j_gene: TRBJ2-5
abundance: few
CDR3aa: CASSIGRGQETQYF
CDR3nt: TGTGCCAGTTCCATCGGTCGCGGCCAAGAGACCCAGTACTTC

v_gene: TRBV4-2
d_gene: -
j_gene: TRBJ2-2
abundance: few
CDR3aa: CASSPLRGEGTGELFF
CDR3nt: TGTGCCAGCAGCCCCTTGAGGGGGGAGGGCACCGGGGAGCTGTTTTTT

v_gene: TRBV6-1
d_gene: -
j_gene: TRBJ1-2
abundance: few
CDR3aa: CASKEGGGNYGYTF
CDR3nt: TGTGCCAGCAAAGAGGGCGGTGGGAACTATGGCTACACCTTC

v_gene: TRBV3-1
d_gene: -
j_gene: TRBJ1-4
abundance: few
CDR3aa: CASSPVGNEKLFF
CDR3nt: TGTGCCAGCAGCCCCGTAGGGAATGAAAAACTGTTTTTT

v_gene: TRBV12-3/TRBV12-4
d_gene: -
j_gene: TRBJ1-4
abundance: few
CDR3aa: CASQGVGNEKLFF
CDR3nt: TGTGCCAGCCAAGGGGTTGGGAATGAAAAACTGTTTTTT

v_gene: TRBV12-3/TRBV12-4
d_gene: TRBD1
j_gene: TRBJ2-3
abundance: many
CDR3aa: CASSFRQGSTDTQYF
CDR3nt: TGTGCCAGCAGTTTTCGACAGGGCAGCACAGATACGCAGTATTTT

v_gene: TRBV4-1
d_gene: TRBD1
j_gene: TRBJ2-4
abundance: -
CDR3aa: CASSQGAGTGVSKNIQYF
CDR3nt: TGCGCCAGCAGCCAAGGCGCCGGGACAGGGGTTAGCAAAAACATTCAGTACTTC

v_gene: TRBV24-1
d_gene: TRBD2
j_gene: TRBJ2-3
abundance: -
CDR3aa: CATSEATSGSSDTQYF
CDR3nt: TGTGCCACCAGTGAGGCGACTAGCGGGAGTTCGGATACGCAGTATTTT

v_gene: TRBV20-1
d_gene: -
j_gene: TRBJ2-7
abundance: -
CDR3aa: CSATLKVGLQYF
CDR3nt: TGCAGTGCTACCCTAAAGGTCGGTCTGCAGTACTTC

v_gene: TRBV20-1
d_gene: -
j_gene: TRBJ2-7
abundance: few
CDR3aa: CSTAGSWGEQYF
CDR3nt: TGCAGTACTGCCGGGTCGTGGGGCGAGCAGTACTTC

v_gene: TRBV2
d_gene: -
j_gene: TRBJ1-5
abundance: few
CDR3aa: CASSDTNQPQHF
CDR3nt: TGTGCCAGCAGTGATACTAACCAGCCCCAGCATTTT

v_gene: TRBV24-1
d_gene: -
j_gene: TRBJ2-2
abundance: many
CDR3aa: CATSGGTESRELFF
CDR3nt: TGTGCCACCAGTGGAGGGACGGAATCGCGGGAGCTGTTTTTT

v_gene: TRBV9
d_gene: TRBD1
j_gene: TRBJ1-6
abundance: few
CDR3aa: CASSVGTGRRINSPLHF
CDR3nt: TGTGCCAGCAGCGTAGGGACAGGACGAAGGATTAATTCACCCCTCCACTTT

v_gene: TRBV20-1
d_gene: TRBD2
j_gene: TRBJ2-7
abundance: -
CDR3aa: CSASGTSVFYEQYF
CDR3nt: TGCAGTGCTTCCGGGACTAGCGTTTTCTACGAGCAGTACTTC

v_gene: TRBV20-1
d_gene: TRBD2
j_gene: TRBJ2-1
abundance: few
CDR3aa: CSARASGRAEGFPYNEQFF
CDR3nt: TGCAGTGCTAGAGCTAGCGGGAGGGCCGAGGGGTTCCCCTACAATGAGCAGTTCTTC

v_gene: TRBV7-9
d_gene: -
j_gene: TRBJ1-1
abundance: -
CDR3aa: CASSPRGAGRPHTEAFF
CDR3nt: TGTGCCAGCAGCCCCAGAGGGGCAGGGCGACCTCACACTGAAGCTTTCTTT

v_gene: TRBV9
d_gene: TRBD1
j_gene: TRBJ2-5
abundance: few
CDR3aa: CASSKSDRGGETQYF
CDR3nt: TGTGCCAGCAGCAAATCGGACAGGGGGGGAGAGACCCAGTACTTC

v_gene: TRBV12-3/TRBV12-4
d_gene: -
j_gene: TRBJ2-5
abundance: many
CDR3aa: CASSLIGETQYF
CDR3nt: TGTGCCAGCAGTTTGATCGGTGAGACCCAGTACTTC

v_gene: TRBV2
d_gene: -
j_gene: TRBJ1-5
abundance: once
CDR3aa: CASSEYDQPQHF
CDR3nt: TGTGCCAGCAGTGAATATGATCAGCCCCAGCATTTT

v_gene: TRBV5-6
d_gene: TRBD2
j_gene: TRBJ2-2
abundance: many
CDR3aa: CASSFRFHRLAGLTGELFF
CDR3nt: TGTGCCAGCAGCTTTCGGTTCCACCGACTAGCGGGACTCACCGGGGAGCTGTTTTTT

v_gene: TRBV5-1
d_gene: -
j_gene: TRBJ2-7
abundance: few
CDR3aa: CASSFLDEQYF
CDR3nt: TGCGCCAGCAGCTTTCTTGACGAGCAGTACTTC

v_gene: TRBV5-1
d_gene: TRBD1
j_gene: TRBJ1-1
abundance: -
CDR3aa: CASSLEDRANTEAFF
CDR3nt: TGCGCCAGCAGCTTGGAGGACAGGGCGAACACTGAAGCTTTCTTT

v_gene: TRBV5-1
d_gene: -
j_gene: TRBJ1-1
abundance: -
CDR3aa: CASSPRGGQNTEAFF
CDR3nt: TGCGCCAGCAGCCCTCGGGGAGGGCAGAACACTGAAGCTTTCTTT

v_gene: TRBV20-1
d_gene: -
j_gene: TRBJ1-1
abundance: few
CDR3aa: CSARSSRLGTEAFF
CDR3nt: TGCAGTGCTCGGAGTTCTCGTCTGGGCACTGAAGCTTTCTTT

v_gene: TRBV7-8
d_gene: -
j_gene: TRBJ2-7
abundance: few
CDR3aa: CASSLGAEVGYEQYF
CDR3nt: TGTGCCAGCAGCTTAGGAGCAGAGGTGGGCTACGAGCAGTACTTC

v_gene: TRBV5-1
d_gene: -
j_gene: TRBJ1-2
abundance: -
CDR3aa: CASSSTAYGYTF
CDR3nt: TGCGCCAGCAGCTCGACAGCGTATGGCTACACCTTC

v_gene: TRBV3-1
d_gene: -
j_gene: TRBJ2-2
abundance: few
CDR3aa: CASSQSATGELFF
CDR3nt: TGTGCCAGCAGCCAAAGTGCCACCGGGGAGCTGTTTTTT

v_gene: TRBV4-2
d_gene: -
j_gene: TRBJ1-4
abundance: many
CDR3aa: CASSQEGQVVEKLFF
CDR3nt: TGTGCCAGCAGCCAAGAAGGGCAGGTCGTCGAAAAACTGTTTTTT

v_gene: TRBV4-2
d_gene: TRBD2
j_gene: TRBJ2-1
abundance: -
CDR3aa: CASSQGTGGPDNEQFF
CDR3nt: TGTGCCAGCAGCCAAGGGACGGGGGGGCCGGACAATGAGCAGTTCTTC

v_gene: TRBV7-9
d_gene: TRBD1
j_gene: TRBJ1-4
abundance: many
CDR3aa: CASSLEDRGNEKLFF
CDR3nt: TGTGCCAGCAGCTTAGAGGACAGGGGCAATGAAAAACTGTTTTTT

v_gene: TRBV5-1
d_gene: -
j_gene: TRBJ1-1
abundance: many
CDR3aa: CASSVDTNWDTEAFF
CDR3nt: TGCGCCAGCAGCGTTGACACGAATTGGGACACTGAAGCTTTCTTT

v_gene: TRBV11-2
d_gene: -
j_gene: TRBJ2-1
abundance: few
CDR3aa: CASSLGGLGRDEQFF
CDR3nt: TGTGCCAGCAGCTTAGGGGGACTGGGAAGGGATGAGCAGTTCTTC

v_gene: TRBV20-1
d_gene: -
j_gene: TRBJ1-2
abundance: -
CDR3aa: CSAKVTGRNYGYTF
CDR3nt: TGCAGTGCTAAAGTTACCGGGAGGAACTATGGCTACACCTTC

v_gene: TRBV7-8
d_gene: TRBD2
j_gene: TRBJ2-7
abundance: few
CDR3aa: CASSSGTSGMGSYEQYF
CDR3nt: TGTGCCAGCAGCTCCGGGACTAGCGGGATGGGGTCCTACGAGCAGTACTTC

v_gene: TRBV12-3/TRBV12-4
d_gene: -
j_gene: TRBJ1-2
abundance: many
CDR3aa: CASSLGAWYGYTF
CDR3nt: TGTGCCAGCAGTTTAGGGGCATGGTATGGCTACACCTTC

v_gene: TRBV12-3/TRBV12-4
d_gene: TRBD1
j_gene: TRBJ2-2
abundance: many
CDR3aa: CASSYTGGDDGELFF
CDR3nt: TGTGCCAGCAGTTATACAGGGGGAGATGACGGGGAGCTGTTTTTT

v_gene: TRBV24-1
d_gene: -
j_gene: TRBJ2-1
abundance: many
CDR3aa: CASSPGRGEQFF
CDR3nt: TGTGCCTCCTCACCGGGACGGGGTGAGCAGTTCTTC

v_gene: TRBV10-3
d_gene: TRBD2
j_gene: TRBJ2-3
abundance: many
CDR3aa: CAISAGTSGTRDTQYF
CDR3nt: TGTGCCATCAGTGCGGGGACTAGCGGGACACGGGATACGCAGTATTTT

v_gene: TRBV10-3
d_gene: TRBD2
j_gene: TRBJ2-7
abundance: few
CDR3aa: CAIRDHRTSGRSWAHEQYF
CDR3nt: TGTGCCATCAGGGATCACAGGACTAGCGGGAGGAGCTGGGCGCACGAGCAGTACTTC

v_gene: TRBV20-1
d_gene: -
j_gene: TRBJ2-7
abundance: few
CDR3aa: CSASGPGSGEQYF
CDR3nt: TGCAGTGCTAGCGGCCCGGGCTCAGGCGAGCAGTACTTC